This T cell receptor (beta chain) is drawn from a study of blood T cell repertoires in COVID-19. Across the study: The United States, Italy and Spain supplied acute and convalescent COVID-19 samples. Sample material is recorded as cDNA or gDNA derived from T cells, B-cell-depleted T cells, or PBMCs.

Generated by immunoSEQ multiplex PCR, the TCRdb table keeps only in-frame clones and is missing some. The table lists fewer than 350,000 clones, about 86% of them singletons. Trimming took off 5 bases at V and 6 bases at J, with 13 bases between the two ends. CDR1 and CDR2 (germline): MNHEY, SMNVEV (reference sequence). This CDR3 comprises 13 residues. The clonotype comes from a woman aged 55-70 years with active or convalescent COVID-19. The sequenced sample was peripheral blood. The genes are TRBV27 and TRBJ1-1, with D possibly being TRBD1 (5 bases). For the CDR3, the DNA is TGTGCCAGCAGTAAGGGAGGGGCCCCTGAAGCTTTCTTT. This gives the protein CASSKGGAPEAFF.